This T cell receptor (beta chain) was found in a study of cytomegalovirus exposure and HLA in healthy donors. Regarding the study as a whole: It has been reported that TCR beta sequences accurately predicted the HLA-A and HLA-B alleles of most subjects. 16,951 TCR beta sequences were associated with HLA alleles at 0.05 false discovery rate in a later analysis.

The CDR3 covers 13 residues. The ends lost 6 bases at V and 5 bases at J; junction bases unmatched: 5. In germline, CDR1 is ENHRY, CDR2 SYGVKD. Each donor's status was that of a healthy bone marrow donor. Use of 60 Vbeta and 13 Jbeta primers characterized the PCR. Per the original data handling: About 11 million of 80 million or so unique TCR beta chains were shared, per a later count. The repertoire was sequenced with immunoSEQ multiplex PCR; TCRdb's copy has only in-frame clones and lacks some. V and J calls and clone size are copied from that table; D and trimming were computed from the DNA. Found here are more than 150,000 clones, roughly 79% of them singletons; the top ten hold 7%. This clone appeared a single time. The antigen is undetermined.

The chain carries TRBV10-3 and TRBJ2-3, with 7 bases fitting TRBD1. The clonotype comes from a woman between 40 and 50 years old in good health and CMV-seropositive. Material for sequencing was PBMCs. The chain's CDR3 is CAIRTGNRDTQYF. DNA of the CDR3: TGTGCCATCAGGACAGGGAACCGAGATACGCAGTATTTT.